This TCR beta chain came from a study of blood T cell repertoires in COVID-19. The method was immunoSEQ multiplex PCR; TCRdb's version includes in-frame clones alone and lacks a portion of them. Of about 25,000 clones detected, about 91% appear once; the ten largest clones hold approximately 19%. Germline V gene lookup returns CDR1 MNHEY and CDR2 SMNVEV (reference sequence). The CDR3 covers 13 residues. Trimming took off 7 bases at V and 6 bases at J, with 16 bases between the two ends. The rearrangement joins TRBV27 to TRBJ2-7; a possible D gene is TRBD2 (6 bases). Sequencing used peripheral blood. This sequence originates from a human donor in a cohort sampled during active COVID-19. For the CDR3, the DNA is TGTGCCAGCATAGGAGGGGTTCAGGGCGAGCAGTACTTC. It specifies CASIGGVQGEQYF.